The present T cell receptor (beta chain) was sequenced within a study of shared T cell receptors in the human thymus. TCRdb keeps only in-frame clones here, not all; method: immunoSEQ multiplex PCR. The table lists about 380,000 clones, around 95% of them singletons. The origin of this receptor is a human donor. Sample: thymocytes.

The CDR3 bases are TGTGCCAGCAGCCCGGGACAGGGAGAAGAGACCCAGTACTTC. Residues: CASSPGQGEETQYF. This chain links TRBV5-8 with TRBJ2-5, with 9 nucleotides matching TRBD1. V lost 4 bases and J lost 3; bases outside the gene matches: 4. The CDR3 extends over 14 amino acids. The V gene's germline CDR1 is SGHTS and CDR2 YDEGEE.